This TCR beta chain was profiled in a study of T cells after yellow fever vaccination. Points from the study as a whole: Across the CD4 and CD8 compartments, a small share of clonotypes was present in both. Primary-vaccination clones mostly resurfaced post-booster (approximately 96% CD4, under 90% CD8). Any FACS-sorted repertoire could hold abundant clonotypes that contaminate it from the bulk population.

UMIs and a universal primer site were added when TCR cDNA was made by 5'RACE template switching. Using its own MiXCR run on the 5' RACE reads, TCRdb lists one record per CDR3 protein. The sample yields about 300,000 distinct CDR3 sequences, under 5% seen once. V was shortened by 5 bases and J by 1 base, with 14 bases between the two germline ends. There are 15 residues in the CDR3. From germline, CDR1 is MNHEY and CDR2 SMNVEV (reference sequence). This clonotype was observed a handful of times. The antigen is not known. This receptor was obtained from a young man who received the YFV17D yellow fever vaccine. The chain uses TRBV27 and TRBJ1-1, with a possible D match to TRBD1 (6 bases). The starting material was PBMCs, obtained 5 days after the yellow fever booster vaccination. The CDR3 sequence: CASSHGGQKNTEAFF. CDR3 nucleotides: TGTGCCAGCAGTCACGGTGGACAGAAGAACACTGAAGCTTTCTTT.